The sequence of this T cell receptor (beta chain) was determined in a study of cytomegalovirus exposure and HLA in healthy donors. Study summary: Falling in the Caucasian-associated ancestry cluster were less than 85% of under 450 genotyped donors.

On this clone: Its antigen is still unknown.

The study ran its PCR with 60 Vbeta and 13 Jbeta primers. Data came from immunoSEQ multiplex PCR; TCRdb stores just in-frame clones and leaves some out. The table shows a few hundred thousand clones, with 70% to 90% occurring only once. The germline CDR1 and CDR2 sequences are SGHTA and FQGTGA. After removal of 5 bases from V and 7 bases from J, the junction contained 10 bases not matched to a gene. This CDR3 spans 14 amino acids. General study points: TCR beta V- and J-gene trimming was later associated with a missense DCLRE1C variant. Among TCR sequences, most were rare, though some public TCRs appeared in many donors. Another analysis was done later, and it associated 16,951 TCR beta sequences with HLA alleles at 0.05 false discovery rate.

This TCR came from a woman aged 60-75 years in good health and CMV-seropositive. The genes are TRBV7-3 and TRBJ2-7; 8 bases map to TRBD1. Sequenced sample: PBMCs. The CDR3 DNA reads TGTGCCAGCAGCCCCTCGACAGGGGTAGGGGAGCAGTACTTC. Protein sequence: CASSPSTGVGEQYF.